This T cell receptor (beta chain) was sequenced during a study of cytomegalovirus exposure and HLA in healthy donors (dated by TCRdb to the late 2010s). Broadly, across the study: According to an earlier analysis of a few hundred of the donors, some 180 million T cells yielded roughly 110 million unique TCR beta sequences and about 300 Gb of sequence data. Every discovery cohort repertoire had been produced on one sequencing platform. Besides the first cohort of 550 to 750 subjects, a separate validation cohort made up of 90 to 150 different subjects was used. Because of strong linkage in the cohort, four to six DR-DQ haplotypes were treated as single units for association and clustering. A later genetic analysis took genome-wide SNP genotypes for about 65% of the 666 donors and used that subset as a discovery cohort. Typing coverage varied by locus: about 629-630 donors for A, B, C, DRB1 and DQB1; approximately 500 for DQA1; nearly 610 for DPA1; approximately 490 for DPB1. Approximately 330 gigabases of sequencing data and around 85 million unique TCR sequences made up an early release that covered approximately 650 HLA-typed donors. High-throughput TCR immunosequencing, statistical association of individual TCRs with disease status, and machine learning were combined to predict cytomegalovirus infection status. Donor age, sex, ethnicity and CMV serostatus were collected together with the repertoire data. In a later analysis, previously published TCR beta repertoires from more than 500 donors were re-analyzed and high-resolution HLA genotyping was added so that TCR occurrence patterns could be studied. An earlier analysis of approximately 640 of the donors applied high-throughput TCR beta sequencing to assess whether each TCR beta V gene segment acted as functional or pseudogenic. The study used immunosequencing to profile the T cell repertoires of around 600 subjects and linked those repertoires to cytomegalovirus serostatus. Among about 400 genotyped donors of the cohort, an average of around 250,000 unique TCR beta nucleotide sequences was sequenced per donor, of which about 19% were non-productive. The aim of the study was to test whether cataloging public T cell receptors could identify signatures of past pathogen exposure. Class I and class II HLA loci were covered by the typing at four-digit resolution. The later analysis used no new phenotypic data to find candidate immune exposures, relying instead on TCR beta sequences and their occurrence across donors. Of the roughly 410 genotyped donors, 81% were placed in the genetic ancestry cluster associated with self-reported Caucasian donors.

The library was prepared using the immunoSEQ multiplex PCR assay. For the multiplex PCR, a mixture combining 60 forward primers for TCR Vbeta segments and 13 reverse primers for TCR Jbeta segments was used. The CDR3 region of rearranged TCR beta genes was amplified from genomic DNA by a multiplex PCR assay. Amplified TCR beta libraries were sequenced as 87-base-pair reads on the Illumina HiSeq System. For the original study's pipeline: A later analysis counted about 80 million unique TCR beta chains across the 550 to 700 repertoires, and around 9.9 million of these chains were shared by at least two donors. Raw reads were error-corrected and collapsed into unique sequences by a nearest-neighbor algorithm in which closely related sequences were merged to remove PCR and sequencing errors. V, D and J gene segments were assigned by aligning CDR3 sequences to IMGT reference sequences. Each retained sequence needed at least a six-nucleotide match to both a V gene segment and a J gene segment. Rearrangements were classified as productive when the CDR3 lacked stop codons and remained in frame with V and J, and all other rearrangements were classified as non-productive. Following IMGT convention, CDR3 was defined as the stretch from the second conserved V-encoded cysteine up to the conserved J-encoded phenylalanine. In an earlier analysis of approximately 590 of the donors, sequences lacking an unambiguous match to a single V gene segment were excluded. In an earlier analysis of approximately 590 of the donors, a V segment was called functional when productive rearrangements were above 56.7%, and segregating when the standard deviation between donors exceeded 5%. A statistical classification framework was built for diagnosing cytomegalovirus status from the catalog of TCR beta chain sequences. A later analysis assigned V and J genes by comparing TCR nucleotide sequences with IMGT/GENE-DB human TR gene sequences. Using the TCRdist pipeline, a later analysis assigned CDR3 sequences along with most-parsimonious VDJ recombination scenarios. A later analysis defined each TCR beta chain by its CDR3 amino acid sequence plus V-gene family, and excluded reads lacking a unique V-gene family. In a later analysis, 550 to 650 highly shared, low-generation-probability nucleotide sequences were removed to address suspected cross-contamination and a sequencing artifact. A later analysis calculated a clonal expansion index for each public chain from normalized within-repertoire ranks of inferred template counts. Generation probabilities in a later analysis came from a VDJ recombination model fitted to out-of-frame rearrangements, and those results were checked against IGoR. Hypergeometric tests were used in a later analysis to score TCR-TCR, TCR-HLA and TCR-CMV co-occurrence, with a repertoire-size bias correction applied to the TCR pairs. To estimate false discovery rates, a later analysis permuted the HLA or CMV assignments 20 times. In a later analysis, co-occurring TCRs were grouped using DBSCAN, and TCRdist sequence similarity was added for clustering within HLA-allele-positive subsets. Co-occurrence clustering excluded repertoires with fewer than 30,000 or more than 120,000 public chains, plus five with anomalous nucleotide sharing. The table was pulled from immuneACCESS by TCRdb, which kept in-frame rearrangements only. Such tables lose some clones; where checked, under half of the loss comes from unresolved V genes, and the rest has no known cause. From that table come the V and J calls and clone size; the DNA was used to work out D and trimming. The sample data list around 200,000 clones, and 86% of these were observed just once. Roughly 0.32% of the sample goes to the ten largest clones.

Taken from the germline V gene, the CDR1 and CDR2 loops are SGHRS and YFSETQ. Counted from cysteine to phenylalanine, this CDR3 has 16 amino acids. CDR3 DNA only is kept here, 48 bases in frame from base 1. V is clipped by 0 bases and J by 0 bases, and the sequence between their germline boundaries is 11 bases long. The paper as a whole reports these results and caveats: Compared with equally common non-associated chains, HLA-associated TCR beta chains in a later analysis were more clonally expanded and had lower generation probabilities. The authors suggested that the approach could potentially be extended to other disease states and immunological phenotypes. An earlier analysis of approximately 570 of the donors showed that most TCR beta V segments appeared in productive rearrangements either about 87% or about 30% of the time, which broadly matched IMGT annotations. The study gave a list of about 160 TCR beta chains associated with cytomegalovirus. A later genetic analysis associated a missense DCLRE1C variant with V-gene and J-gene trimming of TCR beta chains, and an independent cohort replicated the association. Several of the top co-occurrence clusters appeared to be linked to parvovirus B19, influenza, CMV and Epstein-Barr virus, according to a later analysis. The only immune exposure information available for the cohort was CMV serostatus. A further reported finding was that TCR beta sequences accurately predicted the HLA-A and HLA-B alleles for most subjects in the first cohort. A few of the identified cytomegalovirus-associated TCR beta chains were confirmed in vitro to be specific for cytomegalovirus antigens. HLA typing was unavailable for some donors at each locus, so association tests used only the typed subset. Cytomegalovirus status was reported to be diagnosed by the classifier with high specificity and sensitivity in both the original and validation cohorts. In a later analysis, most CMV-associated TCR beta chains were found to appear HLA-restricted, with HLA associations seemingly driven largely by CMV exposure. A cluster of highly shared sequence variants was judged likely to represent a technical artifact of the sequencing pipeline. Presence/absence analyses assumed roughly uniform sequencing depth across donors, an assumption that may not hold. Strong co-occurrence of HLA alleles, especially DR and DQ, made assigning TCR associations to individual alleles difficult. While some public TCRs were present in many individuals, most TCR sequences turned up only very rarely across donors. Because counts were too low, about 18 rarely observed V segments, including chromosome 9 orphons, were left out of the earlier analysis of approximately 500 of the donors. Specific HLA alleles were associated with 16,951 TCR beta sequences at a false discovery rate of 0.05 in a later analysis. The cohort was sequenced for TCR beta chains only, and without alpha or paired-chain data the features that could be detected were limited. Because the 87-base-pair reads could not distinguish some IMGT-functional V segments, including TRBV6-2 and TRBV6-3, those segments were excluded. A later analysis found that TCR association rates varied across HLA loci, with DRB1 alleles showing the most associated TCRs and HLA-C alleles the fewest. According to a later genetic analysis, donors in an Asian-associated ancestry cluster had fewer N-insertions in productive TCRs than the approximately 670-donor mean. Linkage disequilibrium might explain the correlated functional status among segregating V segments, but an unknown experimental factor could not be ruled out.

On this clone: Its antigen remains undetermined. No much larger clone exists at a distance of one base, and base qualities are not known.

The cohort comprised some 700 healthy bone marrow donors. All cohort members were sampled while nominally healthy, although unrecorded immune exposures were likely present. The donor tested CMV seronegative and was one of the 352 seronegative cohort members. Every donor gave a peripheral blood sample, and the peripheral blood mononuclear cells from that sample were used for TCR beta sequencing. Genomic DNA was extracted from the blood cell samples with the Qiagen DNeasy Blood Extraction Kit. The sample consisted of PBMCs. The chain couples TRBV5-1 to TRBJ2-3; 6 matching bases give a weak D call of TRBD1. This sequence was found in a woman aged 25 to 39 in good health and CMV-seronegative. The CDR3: CASSLVGQSSTDTQYF. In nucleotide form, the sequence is TGCGCCAGCAGCTTGGTCGGACAGAGTAGCACAGATACGCAGTATTTT. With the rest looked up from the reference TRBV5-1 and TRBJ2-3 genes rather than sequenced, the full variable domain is KAGVTQTPRYLIKTRGQQVTLSCSPISGHRSVSWYQQTPGQGLQFLFEYFSETQRNKGNFPGRFSGRQFSNSRSEMNVSTLELGDSALYLCASSLVGQSSTDTQYFGPGTRLTVL.